This TCR beta chain was captured in a study of control samples from healthy donors and cancer patients. Measured with immunoSEQ multiplex PCR; TCRdb has only the in-frame clones, and not every one. Of about 140,000 clones in the sample, about 86% were seen once. The CDR3 loop spans 15 amino acids. V was shortened by 5 bases and J by 4 bases, with 17 bases between the two germline ends. From germline, CDR1 is MDHEN and CDR2 SYDVKM. The clonotype originates from a man younger than 35 in good health. The chain joins TRBV28 to TRBJ1-2; perhaps TRBD1 as D (5 bases). The sample was blood. The CDR3 region has the DNA TGTGCCAGCAGTGGGGGGGAGGTAGGGACCTATGGCTACACCTTC. It yields the protein CASSGGEVGTYGYTF.